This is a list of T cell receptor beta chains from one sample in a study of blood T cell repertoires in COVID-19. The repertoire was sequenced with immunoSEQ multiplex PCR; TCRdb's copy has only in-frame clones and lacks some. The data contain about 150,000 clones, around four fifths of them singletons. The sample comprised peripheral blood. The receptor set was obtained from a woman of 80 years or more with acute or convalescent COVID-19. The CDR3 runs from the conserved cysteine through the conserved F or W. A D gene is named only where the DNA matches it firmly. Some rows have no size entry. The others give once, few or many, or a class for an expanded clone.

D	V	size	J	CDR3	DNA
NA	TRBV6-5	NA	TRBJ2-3	CASQRGGVTDTQYF	TGTGCCAGCCAGCGCGGGGGCGTCACAGATACGCAGTATTTT
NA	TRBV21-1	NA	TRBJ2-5	CASSKGLDRAQETQYF	TGTGCCAGCAGCAAGGGGTTGGACAGGGCCCAAGAGACCCAGTACTTC
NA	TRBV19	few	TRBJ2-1	CASNPRWRGTGEQFF	TGTGCCAGTAATCCCCGGTGGCGGGGTACAGGTGAGCAGTTCTTC
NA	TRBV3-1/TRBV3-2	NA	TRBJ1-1	CASSMGRLTEAFF	TGTGCCAGCAGCATGGGGCGGCTCACTGAAGCTTTCTTT
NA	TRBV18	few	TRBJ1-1	CASSPREGVVEAFF	TGTGCCAGCTCACCACGAGAGGGAGTGGTTGAAGCTTTCTTT
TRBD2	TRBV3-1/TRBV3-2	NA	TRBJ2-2	CASTPPGLAGGAGELFF	TGTGCCAGCACCCCTCCGGGACTAGCGGGAGGGGCCGGGGAGCTGTTTTTT
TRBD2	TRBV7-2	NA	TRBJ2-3	CASSLRAGGSADTQYF	TGTGCCAGCAGCTTAAGAGCGGGGGGGTCCGCAGATACGCAGTATTTT
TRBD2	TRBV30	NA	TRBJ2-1	CAWIGLAGGNEQFF	TGTGCCTGGATAGGACTAGCGGGAGGGAATGAGCAGTTCTTC
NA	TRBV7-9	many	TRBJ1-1	CASSLWTPQNTEAFF	TGTGCCAGCAGCCTATGGACACCCCAAAACACTGAAGCTTTCTTT
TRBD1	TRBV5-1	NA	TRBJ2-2	CASSIQGLENTGELFF	TGCGCCAGCAGCATACAGGGGTTGGAGAACACCGGGGAGCTGTTTTTT
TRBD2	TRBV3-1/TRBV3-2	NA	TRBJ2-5	CASSQERIAGGGETQYF	TGTGCCAGCAGCCAAGAGCGAATAGCGGGAGGGGGGGAGACCCAGTACTTC
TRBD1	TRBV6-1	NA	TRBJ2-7	CASRVPGQGFEQYF	TGTGCCAGCAGGGTTCCGGGACAGGGTTTTGAGCAGTACTTC
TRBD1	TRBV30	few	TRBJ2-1	CAWSPGTGHEQFF	TGTGCCTGGAGCCCGGGGACAGGCCATGAGCAGTTCTTC
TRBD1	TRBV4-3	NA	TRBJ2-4	CASSQDGTVGAKNIQYF	TGCGCCAGCAGCCAAGATGGGACAGTCGGAGCCAAAAACATTCAGTACTTC
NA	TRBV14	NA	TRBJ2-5	CASSYTGGETQYF	TGTGCCAGCAGCTACACAGGTGGGGAGACCCAGTACTTC
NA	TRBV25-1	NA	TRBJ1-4	CASSGAGRQGKLFF	TGTGCCAGCAGTGGGGCTGGGAGGCAAGGAAAACTGTTTTTT
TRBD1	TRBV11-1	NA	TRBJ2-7	CASSPRQGAWEQYF	TGTGCCAGCAGCCCCCGTCAGGGGGCGTGGGAGCAGTACTTC
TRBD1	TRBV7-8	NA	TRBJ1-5	CASSSGTGGLFFSNQPQHF	TGTGCCAGCAGCTCTGGGACAGGCGGACTTTTCTTTAGCAATCAGCCCCAGCATTTT
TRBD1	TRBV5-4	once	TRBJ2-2	CASSYGDRGTGTGELFF	TGTGCCAGCAGCTATGGGGACAGGGGTACTGGAACCGGGGAGCTGTTTTTT
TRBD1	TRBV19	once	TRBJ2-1	CASSKTGGNEQFF	TGTGCCAGTAGTAAGACAGGGGGCAATGAGCAGTTCTTC
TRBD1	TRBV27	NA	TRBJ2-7	CASRVRQGPYEQYF	TGTGCCAGCAGAGTCAGACAGGGCCCCTACGAGCAGTACTTC
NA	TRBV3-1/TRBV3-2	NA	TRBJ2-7	CASSQAGGEQYF	TGTGCCAGCAGCCAGGCAGGGGGGGAGCAGTACTTC
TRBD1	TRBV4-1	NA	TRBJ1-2	CASSTTGSTF	TGCGCCAGCAGCACGACAGGGTCCACCTTC
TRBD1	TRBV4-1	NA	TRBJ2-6	CASSQDTTTGTGANVLTF	TGCGCCAGCAGCCAAGATACAACGACAGGGACTGGGGCCAACGTCCTGACTTTC
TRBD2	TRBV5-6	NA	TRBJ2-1	CASTLGGRILNEQFF	TGTGCCAGCACCCTGGGGGGGAGGATCCTTAATGAGCAGTTCTTC
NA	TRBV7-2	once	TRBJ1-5	CASSLGGGQPQHF	TGTGCCAGCAGCTTAGGAGGCGGACAGCCCCAGCATTTT
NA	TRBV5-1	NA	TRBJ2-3	CASSLGTFSPTDTQYF	TGCGCCAGCAGCTTGGGGACTTTTTCCCCCACAGATACGCAGTATTTT
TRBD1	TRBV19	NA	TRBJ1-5	CASSSDREQPQHF	TGTGCCAGTAGTTCGGACAGGGAACAGCCCCAGCATTTT
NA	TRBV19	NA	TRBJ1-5	CASSISQINQPQHF	TGTGCCAGTAGTATATCGCAGATCAATCAGCCCCAGCATTTT
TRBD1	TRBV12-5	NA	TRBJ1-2	CASGLATPTRDRGHYGYTF	TGTGCTAGTGGTTTGGCAACCCCGACCCGGGACAGGGGGCACTATGGCTACACCTTC
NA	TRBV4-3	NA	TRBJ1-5	CASSPSRGQPQHF	TGCGCCAGCAGTCCGAGCAGGGGACAGCCCCAGCATTTT
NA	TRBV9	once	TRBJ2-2	CASSVGQLNTGELFF	TGTGCCAGCAGCGTAGGACAGCTGAACACCGGGGAGCTGTTTTTT
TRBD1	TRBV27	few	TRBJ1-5	CASSRGGSGNQPQHF	TGTGCCAGCAGTCGAGGGGGCTCGGGCAATCAGCCCCAGCATTTT
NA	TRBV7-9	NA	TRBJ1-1	CASSLGAEAEAFF	TGTGCCAGCAGCCTGGGGGCTGAAGCTGAAGCTTTCTTT
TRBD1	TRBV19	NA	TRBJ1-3	CASGGGTGGANTIYF	TGTGCCAGTGGCGGTGGGACAGGGGGCGCGAACACCATATATTTT
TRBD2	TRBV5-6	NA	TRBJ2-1	CASSILAGPYNEQFF	TGTGCCAGCAGCATATTAGCGGGACCCTACAATGAGCAGTTCTTC
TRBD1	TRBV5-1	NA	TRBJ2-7	CASSARDRGLAGEQYF	TGCGCCAGCAGCGCCCGGGACAGGGGGCTGGCTGGCGAGCAGTACTTC
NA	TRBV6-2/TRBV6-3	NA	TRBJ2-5	CASSYTGVETQYF	TGTGCCAGCAGTTACACGGGTGTTGAGACCCAGTACTTC
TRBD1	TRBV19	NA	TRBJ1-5	CASSMGQGALSNQPQHF	TGTGCCAGTAGTATGGGACAGGGGGCCCTTAGCAATCAGCCCCAGCATTTT
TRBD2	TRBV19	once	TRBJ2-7	CASSIVAGAHSYEQYF	TGTGCCAGTAGTATAGTAGCGGGGGCTCACTCCTACGAGCAGTACTTC
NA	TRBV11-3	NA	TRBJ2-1	CASSLSTRIDNEQFF	TGTGCCAGCAGCTTATCGACTAGGATTGACAATGAGCAGTTCTTC
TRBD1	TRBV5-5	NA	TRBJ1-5	CASSFRDSAIYSNQPQHF	TGTGCCAGCAGCTTCCGGGACAGTGCCATCTATAGCAATCAGCCCCAGCATTTT
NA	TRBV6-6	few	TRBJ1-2	CASSYQGPDYGYTF	TGTGCCAGCAGTTATCAGGGGCCCGACTATGGCTACACCTTC
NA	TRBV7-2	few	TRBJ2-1	CASSLSGQTYNEQFF	TGTGCCAGCAGCTTAAGTGGACAGACCTACAATGAGCAGTTCTTC
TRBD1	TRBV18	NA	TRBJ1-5	CASSPYGDSYQPQHF	TGTGCCAGCTCACCATACGGGGACAGTTATCAGCCCCAGCATTTT
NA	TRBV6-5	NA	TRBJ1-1	CASRLNTEAFF	TGTGCCAGCAGGTTAAATACTGAAGCTTTCTTT
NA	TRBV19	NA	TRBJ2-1	CASSIGRGIPNEQFF	TGTGCCAGTAGTATAGGTAGGGGGATACCTAATGAGCAGTTCTTC
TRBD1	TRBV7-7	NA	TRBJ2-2	CASSTRQGAFEAGELFF	TGTGCCAGCAGCACCCGACAGGGGGCATTTGAGGCCGGGGAGCTGTTTTTT
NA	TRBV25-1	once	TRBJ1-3	CASTPAGGSGNTIYF	TGTGCCAGCACCCCCGCTGGGGGGTCTGGAAACACCATATATTTT
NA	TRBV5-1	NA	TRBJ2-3	CASSRGTEDTDTQYF	TGCGCCAGCAGCCGTGGTACGGAGGACACAGATACGCAGTATTTT